This TCR beta chain is from a study of CD8 T cells in Susac syndrome. Roughly 0.45 to 1 ug RNA was reverse transcribed with random hexamers. A single record per CDR3 protein comes from TCRdb applying MiXCR to the immunoSEQ multiplex PCR reads. The table records approximately 100,000 distinct CDR3 sequences, around 90% of them present only once. CDR3 length: 14 amino acids. The V gene's germline CDR1 is DFQATT and CDR2 SNEGSKA (reference sequence). Between the trimmed V and J ends, which lost 2 bases and 2 bases, there was a span of 12 bases. The study used healthy donors as controls matched for age and sex.

The chain employs TRBV20-1 and TRBJ1-2; D is undetermined. The sample was CD4+ T cells from PBMCs. This clonotype originated in a human donor in good health. The CDR3 DNA is TGCAGTGCTAGAATAAGGGTTCCCAACTATGGCTACACCTTC. It specifies CSARIRVPNYGYTF.